The 24 T cell receptor beta chains below were found in one sample sequenced in a study of CD8 T cells in Susac syndrome. The RNA input was roughly 0.5 to 1 ug, and it was reverse transcribed with random hexamers. Using its own MiXCR run on the immunoSEQ multiplex PCR reads, TCRdb lists one record per CDR3 protein. The profile shows 300,000 to 350,000 distinct CDR3 sequences, about 92% of them singletons. Sequences were obtained from CD4+ T cells from PBMCs. The receptors shown here come from a human donor with multiple sclerosis.

CDR3 bases: TGTGCCAGCAGCGGCACATGGCAGGAGACCCAGTACTTC. This sequence encodes CASSGTWQETQYF. The chain is built from TRBV5-5 and TRBJ2-5; unclear D gene. Germline V gene data show CDR1 as SGHKS and CDR2 as YYEKEE (reference sequence). The CDR3 runs 13 residues. With 4 bases removed from V and 5 bases from J, the gap between germline ends came to 12 bases.

The chain combines TRBV10-2 with TRBJ2-6; TRBD1 matches at 11 bases. V shed 6 bases and J 4 bases; nucleotides not matched to a gene: 8. Germline V gene sequence: CDR1 WSHSY, CDR2 SAAADI. The length of the CDR3 is 17 residues. The CDR3 sequence is CASSEPGQGDGANVLTF. CDR3 nucleotide sequence: TGCGCCAGCAGCGAACCGGGACAGGGGGACGGGGCCAACGTCCTGACTTTC.

The chain couples TRBV20-1 to TRBJ1-1; TRBD1 agrees at 7 bases. V trimming: 5 bases; J trimming: 1 base; junction bases outside the gene matches: 13. This CDR3 is built from 16 residues. From germline, CDR1 is DFQATT and CDR2 SNEGSKA (reference sequence). This CDR3 is CSAPRQGPLPNTEAFF. CDR3 DNA sequence: TGCAGTGCTCCTAGACAGGGACCCCTCCCGAACACTGAAGCTTTCTTT.

About this clonotype: A read error is likely, as this CDR3 ends without the conserved phenylalanine or tryptophan. CDR3 residues: CASSQRRPGFTRQGSSYEQYL. The CDR3 nucleotides are TGTGCCAGCAGCCAACGGAGGCCCGGTTTTACCAGACAGGGTAGCTCCTACGAGCAGTACCTC. V gene TRBV14 combines with J gene TRBJ2-7; 7 bases agree with TRBD1. Germline CDR1 SGHDN, CDR2 FVKESK. The CDR3 totals 21 residues. The junction had 22 bases not matched to a gene; V was cut back by 2 bases and J by 0 bases.

The CDR3 DNA is TGTGCCAGCAGCCAGGCGCCCAGGGTTGAGTTTGAGCAGTTCTTC. Its protein product is CASSQAPRVEFEQFF. This chain links TRBV9 with TRBJ2-1; the D gene is possibly TRBD1 (5 bases). Between the trimmed V and J ends, which lost 4 bases and 9 bases, there was a span of 20 bases. The CDR3 has 15 amino acids. Germline V gene sequence: CDR1 SGDLS, CDR2 YYNGEE. Supplemented by reference TRBV9 and TRBJ2-1, the full variable domain reads DSGVTQTPKHLITATGQRVTLRCSPRSGDLSVYWYQQSLDQGLQFLIQYYNGEERAKGNILERFSAQQFPDLHSELNLSSLELGDSALYFCASSQAPRVEFEQFFGPGTRLTVL.

This rearrangement joins TRBV7-9 to TRBJ2-3; D is undetermined. Between the trimmed V and J ends, which lost 0 bases and 2 bases, there was a span of 9 bases. CDR3 length: 15 amino acids. Germline loops: CDR1 SEHNR, CDR2 FQNEAQ (reference sequence). CDR3 region: CASSLASNPTDTQYF. The CDR3 nucleotides are TGTGCCAGCAGCTTAGCGTCAAACCCCACAGATACGCAGTATTTT.

The rearrangement joins TRBV5-1 to TRBJ2-5; D not certain. Trimming took 1 base from V and 3 from J, leaving 7 bases between them. CDR3 length: 13 amino acids. Germline CDR1 SGHRS, CDR2 YFSETQ. The CDR3 nucleotides read TGCGCCAGCAGCTTGCGGGTTGAAGAGACCCAGTACTTC. It specifies CASSLRVEETQYF.

The chain recombines TRBV21-1 with TRBJ2-7; the table's D gene call, TRBD1, was not cross checked with the DNA. TRBV21-1 represents a pseudogene. This CDR3 is built from 14 residues. The CDR3 region has the DNA TGTGCCAGCAGCAACAGGGGTAAAGATCCCTCGCAGTACTTC. Its protein product is CASSNRGKDPSQYF.

The chain couples TRBV3-1 to TRBJ2-1, with D unclear. CDR3 length: 13 amino acids. V lost 1 base and J 2 bases, leaving 3 bases between the germline ends. Germline V gene sequence: CDR1 LGHDT, CDR2 YNNKEL (reference sequence). For the CDR3, the DNA is TGTGCCAGCAGCCAAGCCCCCTACAATGAGCAGTTCTTC. Translated, it gives CASSQAPYNEQFF.

This rearrangement joins TRBV20-1 to TRBJ2-5; weak D call: TRBD2 (6 bases). The germline V gene encodes CDR1 DFQATT and CDR2 SNEGSKA (reference sequence). Trimming removed 0 bases at V and 7 bases at J, with 21 bases between. The CDR3 spans 16 residues. The CDR3 DNA follows: TGCAGTGCTAGAGATGGGGCCGTAGGACTACTCACGACCCAGTACTTC. Its protein is CSARDGAVGLLTTQYF.

V gene TRBV7-3 combines with J gene TRBJ2-3; 8 bases align to TRBD2. Germline loops: CDR1 SGHTA, CDR2 FQGTGA. Germline trimming cut 5 bases from V and 3 bases from J; bases unmatched to any gene: 16. The CDR3 spans 18 residues. The CDR3 DNA reads as TGTGCCAGCAGCCCAAACCAGATCCTAGCGGGCATAACAGATACGCAGTATTTT. This encodes CASSPNQILAGITDTQYF.

This clonotype appeared a single time. V usage is TRBV5-1 and J usage is TRBJ2-1; TRBD2 matches 9 bases. Germline CDR1 reads SGHRS; CDR2 reads YFSETQ. With 0 bases clipped from V and 5 bases from J, the junction kept 3 bases outside the gene matches. CDR3 size: 15 residues. The CDR3 region is CASSLGGRADNEQFF. The CDR3 coding sequence is TGCGCCAGCAGCTTGGGCGGGAGGGCCGACAATGAGCAGTTCTTC.

The J gene is TRBJ2-2, the V gene TRBV11-1; the D is unclear. V lost 4 bases and J lost 4, with 13 bases in between. The germline V gene has CDR1 SGHAT and CDR2 FQDESV (reference sequence). This CDR3 contains 15 residues. In DNA, the CDR3 is TGTGCCAGCAGCTCGGGCCTGCCCCCCACCGGGGAGCTGTTTTTT. Translating gives CASSSGLPPTGELFF.

The chain combines TRBV12-3 or TRBV12-4 with TRBJ2-2, with D unresolved. Trimming cost V 2 bases and J 0 bases, with 10 bases left between them. This CDR3 comprises 16 residues. The DNA of the CDR3 is TGTGCCAGCAGTTTAATGGCCGGATCGAACACCGGGGAGCTGTTTTTT. The encoded protein is CASSLMAGSNTGELFF.

This clonotype was detected only once. The CDR3 region has the DNA TGTGCCACCAGTGAGGCACGACAAGGTGCCGGGGAGCTGTTTTTT. It codes for CATSEARQGAGELFF. The chain couples TRBV24-1 to TRBJ2-2; D remains ambiguous. Trimming left V 4 bases short and J 6 bases short, with 14 bases between. The CDR3 contains 15 residues. Per germline, CDR1 KGHDR and CDR2 SFDVKD.

The gene calls are TRBV4-1 and TRBJ1-5, with a weak D call TRBD1 (6 bases). CDR1 is MGHRA and CDR2 is YSYEKL in the germline V gene. The CDR3 runs 14 residues. The V end was cut by 4 bases, the J end by 3 bases, with 10 bases between. This CDR3 reads CASSPGQNNQPQHF. CDR3 DNA sequence: TGCGCCAGCAGCCCTGGACAGAACAATCAGCCCCAGCATTTT.

This chain uses TRBV3-1 with TRBJ2-1; D is unclear. CDR1 is LGHDT, CDR2 YNNKEL, per germline (reference sequence). V was trimmed by 0 bases and J by 12 bases, leaving 15 bases between them. The CDR3 has 14 amino acids. The CDR3 here is CASSQDRRSLAQFF. The CDR3 nucleotides are TGTGCCAGCAGCCAAGATCGGCGCAGCCTGGCGCAGTTCTTC.

The CDR3 DNA reads as TGCAGTGCCCCGACAGGGGGAGAGACCCAGTACTTC. Its protein product is CSAPTGGETQYF. V gene TRBV20-1 combines with J gene TRBJ2-5; TRBD1 agrees at 9 bases. CDR1 DFQATT and CDR2 SNEGSKA come from the germline V gene (reference sequence). The CDR3 runs to 12 residues. The trim removed 6 bases at V and 4 bases at J, leaving 3 bases unmatched.

The chain is built from TRBV6-6 and TRBJ2-7, with TRBD1 matching 10 bases. This CDR3 contains 15 residues. In germline, CDR1 is MNHNY, CDR2 SVGAGI (reference sequence). V lost 2 bases and J lost 5; bases outside the gene matches: 6. The CDR3, as DNA: TGTGCCAGCAGTTACCCGGGACAGGGGCTCGACGAGCAGTACTTC. This translates into CASSYPGQGLDEQYF.

The rearrangement joins TRBV6-6 to TRBJ2-7; 7 nucleotides align to TRBD2. Germline CDR1 and CDR2: MNHNY and SVGAGI (reference sequence). There are 14 residues in the CDR3. Trimming removed 8 bases from V and 3 bases from J; junction bases left unmatched: 10. The CDR3 DNA is TGTGCCAGCCAGGCATCCGGGACTAACTACGAGCAGTACTTC. This sequence encodes CASQASGTNYEQYF.

The J gene is TRBJ1-1, the V gene TRBV6-9; 9 bases align to TRBD1. J was trimmed by 1 base and V by 5 bases; bases with no gene match: 8. Germline V gene lookup returns CDR1 MNHGY and CDR2 SVAAGI. This CDR3 region has 16 residues. The CDR3 is CASSHLVGQGNTEAFF. The DNA of the CDR3 is TGTGCCAGCAGTCATTTGGTGGGACAGGGGAACACTGAAGCTTTCTTT.

The J gene is TRBJ2-1, the V gene TRBV7-9; the D gene is possibly TRBD2 (6 bases). The germline V and J ends were trimmed by 6 bases and 8 bases, with 17 bases remaining between them. Germline V lookup: CDR1 SEHNR, CDR2 FQNEAQ (reference sequence). The CDR3 is 14 amino acids. This CDR3 is CASRSGLLAHEQFF. The DNA of the CDR3 is TGTGCCAGCAGGTCCGGACTATTGGCCCATGAGCAGTTCTTC.

This chain joins TRBV5-4 and TRBJ2-5; TRBD2 aligns across 12 bases. Germline CDR1 SGHNT, CDR2 YYREEE (reference sequence). CDR3 length: 15 amino acids. Unmatched junction bases numbered 3, after V lost 4 bases and J lost 2 bases. CDR3 residues: CASSGTSGPQETQYF. The DNA for the CDR3 is TGTGCCAGCAGCGGGACTAGCGGGCCTCAAGAGACCCAGTACTTC.

The chain has TRBV20-1 and TRBJ1-1; D call uncertain. Germline V gives CDR1 DFQATT, CDR2 SNEGSKA (reference sequence). The CDR3 loop spans 14 amino acids. The V gene lost 6 bases and the J gene lost 5 bases, with 19 bases spanning the gap. The CDR3 spells CSAEDSTARTEAFF. CDR3 nucleotides: TGCAGTGCAGAAGATTCGACCGCCCGGACTGAAGCTTTCTTT.